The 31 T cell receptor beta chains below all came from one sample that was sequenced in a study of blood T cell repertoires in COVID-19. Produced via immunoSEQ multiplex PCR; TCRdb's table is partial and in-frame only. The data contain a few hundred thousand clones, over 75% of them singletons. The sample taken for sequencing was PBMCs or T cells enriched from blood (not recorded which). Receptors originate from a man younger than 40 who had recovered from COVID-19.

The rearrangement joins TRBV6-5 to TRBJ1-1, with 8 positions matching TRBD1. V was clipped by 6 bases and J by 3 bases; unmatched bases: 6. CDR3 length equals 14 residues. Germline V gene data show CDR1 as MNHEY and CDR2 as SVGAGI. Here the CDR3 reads CASRGQVGDTEAFF. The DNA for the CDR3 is TGTGCCAGCAGGGGACAGGTGGGCGACACTGAAGCTTTCTTT.

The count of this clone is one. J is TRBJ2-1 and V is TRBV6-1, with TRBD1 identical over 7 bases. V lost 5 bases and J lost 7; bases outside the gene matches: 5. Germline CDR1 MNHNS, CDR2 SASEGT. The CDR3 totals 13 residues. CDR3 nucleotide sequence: TGTGCCAGCAGTCACCTGACAGGGAATGAGCAGTTCTTC. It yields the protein CASSHLTGNEQFF.

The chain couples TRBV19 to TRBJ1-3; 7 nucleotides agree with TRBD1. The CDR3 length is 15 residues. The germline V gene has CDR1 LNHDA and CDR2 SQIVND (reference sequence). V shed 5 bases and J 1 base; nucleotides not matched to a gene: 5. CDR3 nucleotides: TGTGCCAGTAGTTTACTGACAGGGTCTGGAAACACCATATATTTT. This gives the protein CASSLLTGSGNTIYF.

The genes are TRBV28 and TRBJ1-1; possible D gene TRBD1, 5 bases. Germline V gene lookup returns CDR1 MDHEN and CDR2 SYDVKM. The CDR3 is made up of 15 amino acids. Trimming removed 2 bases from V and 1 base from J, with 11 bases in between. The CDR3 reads CASSLNWGPNTEAFF. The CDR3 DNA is TGTGCCAGCAGTTTAAATTGGGGCCCGAACACTGAAGCTTTCTTT.

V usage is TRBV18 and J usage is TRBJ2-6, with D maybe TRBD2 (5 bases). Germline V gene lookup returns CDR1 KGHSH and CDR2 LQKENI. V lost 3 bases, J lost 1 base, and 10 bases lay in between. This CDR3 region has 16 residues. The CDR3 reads CASSPLGVSGANVLTF. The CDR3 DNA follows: TGTGCCAGCTCACCCCTCGGGGTATCTGGGGCCAACGTCCTGACTTTC. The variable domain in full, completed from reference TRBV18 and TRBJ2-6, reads NAGVMQNPRHLVRRRGQEARLRCSPMKGHSHVYWYRQLPEEGLKFMVYLQKENIIDESGMPKERFSAEFPKEGPSILRIQQVVRGDSAAYFCASSPLGVSGANVLTFGAGSRLTVL.

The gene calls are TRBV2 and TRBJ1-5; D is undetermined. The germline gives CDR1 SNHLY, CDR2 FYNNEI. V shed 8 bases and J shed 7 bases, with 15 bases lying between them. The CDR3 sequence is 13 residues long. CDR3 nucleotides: TGTGCCAGCCATGGAGCGGTTGAACAGCCCCAGCATTTT. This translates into CASHGAVEQPQHF.

The CDR3 coding sequence is TGTGCCAGCCAGGATCCGAACACTGAAGCTTTCTTT. Its translation: CASQDPNTEAFF. The chain joins TRBV19 to TRBJ1-1; D is uncertain. V lost 9 bases and J 1 base, leaving 9 bases between the germline ends. Germline CDR1 is LNHDA and CDR2 is SQIVND (reference sequence). The CDR3 is 12 amino acids. Combining the CDR3 with reference TRBV19 and TRBJ1-1 gives the whole variable domain DGGITQSPKYLFRKEGQNVTLSCEQNLNHDAMYWYRQDPGQGLRLIYYSQIVNDFQKGDIAEGYSVSREKKESFPLTVTSAQKNPTAFYLCASQDPNTEAFFGQGTRLTVV.

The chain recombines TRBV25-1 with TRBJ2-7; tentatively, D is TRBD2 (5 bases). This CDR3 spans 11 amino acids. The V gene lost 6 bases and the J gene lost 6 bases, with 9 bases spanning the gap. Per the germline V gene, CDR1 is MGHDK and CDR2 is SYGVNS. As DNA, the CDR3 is TGTGCCAGCAGGACCCGGGGCGAGCAGTACTTC. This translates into CASRTRGEQYF.

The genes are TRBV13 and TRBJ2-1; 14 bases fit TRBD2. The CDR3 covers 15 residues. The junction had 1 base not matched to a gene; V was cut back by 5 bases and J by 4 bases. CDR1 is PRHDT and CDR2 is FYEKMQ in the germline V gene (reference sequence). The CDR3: CASSRLAGGYNEQFF. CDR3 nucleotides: TGTGCCAGCAGCAGACTAGCGGGGGGGTACAATGAGCAGTTCTTC.

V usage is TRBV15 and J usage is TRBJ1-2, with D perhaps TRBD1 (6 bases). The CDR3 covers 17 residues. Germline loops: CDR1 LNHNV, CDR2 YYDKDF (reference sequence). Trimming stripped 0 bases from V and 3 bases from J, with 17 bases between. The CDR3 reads CATSRDPTGFTDYGYTF. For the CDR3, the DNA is TGTGCCACCAGCAGAGATCCTACAGGGTTCACGGACTATGGCTACACCTTC.

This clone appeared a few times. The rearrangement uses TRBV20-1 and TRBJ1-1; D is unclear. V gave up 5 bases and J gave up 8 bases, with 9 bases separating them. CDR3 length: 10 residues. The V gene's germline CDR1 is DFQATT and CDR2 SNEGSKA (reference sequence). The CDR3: CSAPLEEAFF. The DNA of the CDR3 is TGCAGTGCTCCCCTAGAGGAAGCTTTCTTT.

CDR3 loop: CASHKGVPDTQYF. DNA of the CDR3: TGTGCCAGCCATAAGGGGGTTCCAGATACGCAGTATTTT. This chain connects TRBV27 to TRBJ2-3, with D perhaps TRBD1 (6 bases). In germline, CDR1 is MNHEY, CDR2 SMNVEV (reference sequence). This CDR3 has 13 amino acids. Between the trimmed V and J ends, which lost 8 bases and 4 bases, there was a span of 13 bases.

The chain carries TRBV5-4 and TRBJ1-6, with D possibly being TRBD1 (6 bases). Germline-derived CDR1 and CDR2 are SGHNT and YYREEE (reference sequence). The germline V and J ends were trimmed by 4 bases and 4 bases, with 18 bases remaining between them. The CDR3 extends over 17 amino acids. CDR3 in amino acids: CASSDGTDRIYNSPLHF. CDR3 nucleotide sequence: TGTGCCAGCAGCGATGGCACGGACAGAATTTATAATTCACCCCTCCACTTT.

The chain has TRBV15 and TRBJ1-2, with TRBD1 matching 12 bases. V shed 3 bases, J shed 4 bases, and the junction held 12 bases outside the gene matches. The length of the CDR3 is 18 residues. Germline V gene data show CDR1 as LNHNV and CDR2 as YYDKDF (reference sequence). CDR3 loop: CATSSEGQGAALTYGYTF. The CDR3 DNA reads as TGTGCCACCAGCAGTGAGGGACAGGGGGCGGCACTAACCTATGGCTACACCTTC.

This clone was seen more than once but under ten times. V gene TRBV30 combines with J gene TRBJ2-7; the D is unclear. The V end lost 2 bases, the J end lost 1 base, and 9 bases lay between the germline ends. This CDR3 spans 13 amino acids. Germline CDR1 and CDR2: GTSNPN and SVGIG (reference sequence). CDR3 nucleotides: TGTGCCTGGAGTCTTTCAGGATCCTACGAGCAGTACTTC. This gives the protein CAWSLSGSYEQYF.

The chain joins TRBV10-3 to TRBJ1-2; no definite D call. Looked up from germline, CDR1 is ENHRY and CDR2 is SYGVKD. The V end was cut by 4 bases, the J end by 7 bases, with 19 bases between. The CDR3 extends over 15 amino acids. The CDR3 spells CAISGAGSLGSGYTF. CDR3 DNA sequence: TGTGCCATCAGTGGAGCAGGATCGCTGGGTAGTGGCTACACCTTC.

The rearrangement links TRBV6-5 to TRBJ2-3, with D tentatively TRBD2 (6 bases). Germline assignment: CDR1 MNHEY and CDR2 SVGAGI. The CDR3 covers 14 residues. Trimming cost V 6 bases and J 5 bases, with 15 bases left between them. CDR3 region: CASRRGQGLDTQYF. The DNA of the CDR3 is TGTGCCAGCAGGCGGGGTCAGGGCTTAGATACGCAGTATTTT.

CDR3: CASSIFSGDYYNEQFF. CDR3 nucleotides: TGCGCCAGCAGCATATTTAGCGGGGATTATTACAATGAGCAGTTCTTC. The V call is TRBV5-1, the J call TRBJ2-1, with TRBD2 matching over 8 bases. V lost 4 bases, J lost 4 bases, and 10 bases stayed unmatched. This CDR3 is built from 16 residues. The V gene's germline CDR1 is SGHRS and CDR2 YFSETQ.

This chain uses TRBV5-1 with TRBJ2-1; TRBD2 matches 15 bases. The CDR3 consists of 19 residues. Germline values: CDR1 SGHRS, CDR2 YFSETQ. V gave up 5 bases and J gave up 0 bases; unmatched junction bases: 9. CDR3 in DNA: TGCGCCAGCAGTCCTTCCGGGACTAGCGGGGGGCCCTCCTACAATGAGCAGTTCTTC. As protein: CASSPSGTSGGPSYNEQFF.

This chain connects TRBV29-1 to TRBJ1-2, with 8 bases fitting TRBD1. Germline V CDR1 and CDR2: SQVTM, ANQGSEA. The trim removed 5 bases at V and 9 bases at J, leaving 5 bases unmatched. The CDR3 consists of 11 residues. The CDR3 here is CSVQDRVSYTF. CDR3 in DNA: TGCAGCGTTCAGGACAGGGTTAGCTACACCTTC.

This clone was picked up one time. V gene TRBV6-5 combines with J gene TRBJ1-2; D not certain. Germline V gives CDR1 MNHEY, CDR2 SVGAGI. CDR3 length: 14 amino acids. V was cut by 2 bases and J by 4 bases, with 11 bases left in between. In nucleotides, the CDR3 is TGTGCCAGCAGTTACGAATCAGGTGGCTATGGCTACACCTTC. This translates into CASSYESGGYGYTF.

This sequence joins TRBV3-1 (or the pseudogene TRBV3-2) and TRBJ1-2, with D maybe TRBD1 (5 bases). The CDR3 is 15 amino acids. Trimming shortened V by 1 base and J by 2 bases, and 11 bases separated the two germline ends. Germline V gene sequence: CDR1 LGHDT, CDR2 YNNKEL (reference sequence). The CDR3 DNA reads TGTGCCAGCAGCCAAGCTGGGGAGGGGAACTATGGCTACACCTTC. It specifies CASSQAGEGNYGYTF.

CDR3 sequence reads: CASSMREGSNQPQHF. CDR3 coding DNA: TGTGCCAGTAGTATGAGGGAGGGTAGCAATCAGCCCCAGCATTTT. The chain has TRBV19 and TRBJ1-5; no definite D call. Germline V gene sequence: CDR1 LNHDA, CDR2 SQIVND (reference sequence). CDR3 length equals 15 residues. V gave up 3 bases and J gave up 0 bases, with 9 bases separating them.

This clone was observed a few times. The CDR3 coding sequence is TGTGCCTGGAGTTACACAGGGTGCGAGCAGTACTTC. Its protein product is CAWSYTGCEQYF. The rearrangement uses TRBV30 and TRBJ2-7; weak D call: TRBD1 (6 bases). The CDR3 sequence is 12 residues long. Trimming shortened V by 2 bases and J by 6 bases, and 11 bases separated the two germline ends. Germline V gene lookup returns CDR1 GTSNPN and CDR2 SVGIG (reference sequence).

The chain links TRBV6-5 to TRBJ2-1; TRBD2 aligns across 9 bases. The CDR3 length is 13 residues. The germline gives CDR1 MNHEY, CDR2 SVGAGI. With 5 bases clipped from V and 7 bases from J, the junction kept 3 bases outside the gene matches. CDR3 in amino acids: CASSRGGANEQFF. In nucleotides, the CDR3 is TGTGCCAGCAGTCGCGGGGGGGCTAATGAGCAGTTCTTC.

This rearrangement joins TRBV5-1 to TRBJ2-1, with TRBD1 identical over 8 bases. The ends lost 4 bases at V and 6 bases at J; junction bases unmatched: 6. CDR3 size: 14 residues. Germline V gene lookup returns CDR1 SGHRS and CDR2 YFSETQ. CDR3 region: CASSPGQGVNEQFF. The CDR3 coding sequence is TGCGCCAGCAGCCCCGGACAGGGTGTCAATGAGCAGTTCTTC. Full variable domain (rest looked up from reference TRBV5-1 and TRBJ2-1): KAGVTQTPRYLIKTRGQQVTLSCSPISGHRSVSWYQQTPGQGLQFLFEYFSETQRNKGNFPGRFSGRQFSNSRSEMNVSTLELGDSALYLCASSPGQGVNEQFFGPGTRLTVL.

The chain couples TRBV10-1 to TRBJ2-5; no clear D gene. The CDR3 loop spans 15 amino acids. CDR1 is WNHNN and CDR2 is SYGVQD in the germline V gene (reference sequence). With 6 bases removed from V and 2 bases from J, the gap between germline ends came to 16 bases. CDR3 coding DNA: TGCGCCAGCAGCGAAGGTCGAACAGCTCAAGAGACCCAGTACTTC. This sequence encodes CASSEGRTAQETQYF.

The CDR3 spells CASSSGTGLRGGNTIYF. CDR3 sequence (DNA): TGTGCCAGCAGTTCGGGGACAGGTCTACGAGGCGGAAACACCATATATTTT. The rearrangement links TRBV25-1 to TRBJ1-3, with 8 bases identical to TRBD1. Germline assignment: CDR1 MGHDK and CDR2 SYGVNS. The V and J ends lost 5 bases and 4 bases, in that order; junction bases with no gene match: 13. The CDR3 has 17 residues. The full variable domain, rest sourced from reference TRBV25-1 and TRBJ1-3, is EADIYQTPRYLVIGTGKKITLECSQTMGHDKMYWYQQDPGMELHLIHYSYGVNSTEKGDLSSESTVSRIRTEHFPLTLESARPSHTSQYLCASSSGTGLRGGNTIYFGEGSWLTVV.

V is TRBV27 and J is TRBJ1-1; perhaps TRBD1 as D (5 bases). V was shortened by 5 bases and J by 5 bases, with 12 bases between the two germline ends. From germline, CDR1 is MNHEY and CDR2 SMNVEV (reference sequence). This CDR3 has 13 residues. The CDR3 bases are TGTGCCAGCAGTATGGGGGGGAGAACTGAAGCTTTCTTT. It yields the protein CASSMGGRTEAFF.

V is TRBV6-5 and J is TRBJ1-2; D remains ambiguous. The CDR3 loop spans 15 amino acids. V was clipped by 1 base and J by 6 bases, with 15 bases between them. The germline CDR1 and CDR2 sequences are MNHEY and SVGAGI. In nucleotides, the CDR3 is TGTGCCAGCAGTTACTTTTCACGAGCCCCCCATGGCTACACCTTC. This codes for CASSYFSRAPHGYTF.

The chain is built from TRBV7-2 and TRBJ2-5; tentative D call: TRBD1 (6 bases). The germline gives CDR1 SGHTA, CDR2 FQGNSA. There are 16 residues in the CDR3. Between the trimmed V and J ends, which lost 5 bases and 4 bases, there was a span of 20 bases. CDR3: CASSPTWTVSGETQYF. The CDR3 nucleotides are TGTGCCAGCAGCCCTACTTGGACAGTTTCGGGAGAGACCCAGTACTTC. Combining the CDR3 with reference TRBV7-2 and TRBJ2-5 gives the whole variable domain GAGVSQSPSNKVTEKGKDVELRCDPISGHTALYWYRQSLGQGLEFLIYFQGNSAPDKSGLPSDRFSAERTGGSVSTLTIQRTQQEDSAVYLCASSPTWTVSGETQYFGPGTRLLVL.